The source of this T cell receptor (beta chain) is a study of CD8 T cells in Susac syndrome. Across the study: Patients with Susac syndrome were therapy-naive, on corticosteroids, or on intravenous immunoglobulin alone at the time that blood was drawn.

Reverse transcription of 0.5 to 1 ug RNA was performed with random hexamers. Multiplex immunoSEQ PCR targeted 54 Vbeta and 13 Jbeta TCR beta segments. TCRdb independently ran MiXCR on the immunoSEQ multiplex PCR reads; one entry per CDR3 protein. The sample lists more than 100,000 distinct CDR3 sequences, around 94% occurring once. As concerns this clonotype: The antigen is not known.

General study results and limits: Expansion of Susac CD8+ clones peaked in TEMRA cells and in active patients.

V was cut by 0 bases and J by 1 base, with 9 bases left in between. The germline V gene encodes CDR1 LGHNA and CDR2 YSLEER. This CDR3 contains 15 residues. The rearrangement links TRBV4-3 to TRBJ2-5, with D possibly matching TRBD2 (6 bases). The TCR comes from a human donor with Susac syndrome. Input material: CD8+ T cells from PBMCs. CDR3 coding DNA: TGCGCCAGCAGCCAAGATCGGGGACTCCAAGAGACCCAGTACTTC. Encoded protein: CASSQDRGLQETQYF.